Reported below is one T cell receptor beta chain. The data derive from a study of beta chain features in type 1 diabetes. The ends were cut back, 5 bases at V and 1 base at J, with 17 bases in the middle. Germline CDR1 reads KGHSH; CDR2 reads LQKENI. The CDR3 is 16 residues long. Expressed TCRB transcripts got sequenced, as all isolated RNA was reverse transcribed. Data came from immunoSEQ multiplex PCR; TCRdb stores just in-frame clones and leaves some out. The sample carries some 60,000 clones, approximately 59% recorded once. This sequence originates from a woman between 18 and 30 years old in good health. The genes are TRBV18 and TRBJ1-1, with a possible D match to TRBD1 (5 bases). The sequenced sample consisted of Tregs from blood. CDR3 nucleotide sequence: TGTGCCAGCTCATTACTAACCGGACACCAGAACACTGAAGCTTTCTTT. It yields the protein CASSLLTGHQNTEAFF. The full variable domain, with the rest looked up from reference TRBV18 and TRBJ1-1, is NAGVMQNPRHLVRRRGQEARLRCSPMKGHSHVYWYRQLPEEGLKFMVYLQKENIIDESGMPKERFSAEFPKEGPSILRIQQVVRGDSAAYFCASSLLTGHQNTEAFFGQGTRLTVV.